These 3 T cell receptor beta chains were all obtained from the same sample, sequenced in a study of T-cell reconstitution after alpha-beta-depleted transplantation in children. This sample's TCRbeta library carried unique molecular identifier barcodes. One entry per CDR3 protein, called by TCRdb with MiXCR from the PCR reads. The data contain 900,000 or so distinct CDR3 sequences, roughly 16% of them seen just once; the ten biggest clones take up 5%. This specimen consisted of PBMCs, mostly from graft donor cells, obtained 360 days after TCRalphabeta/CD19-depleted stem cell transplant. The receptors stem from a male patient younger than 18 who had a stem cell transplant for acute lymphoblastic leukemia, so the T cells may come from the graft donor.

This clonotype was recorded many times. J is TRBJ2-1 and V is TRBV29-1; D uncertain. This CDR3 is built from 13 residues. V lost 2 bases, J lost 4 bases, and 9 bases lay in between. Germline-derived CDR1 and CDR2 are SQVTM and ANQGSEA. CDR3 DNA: TGCAGCGTTGAAACGGACCCTTACAATGAGCAGTTCTTC. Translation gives CSVETDPYNEQFF.

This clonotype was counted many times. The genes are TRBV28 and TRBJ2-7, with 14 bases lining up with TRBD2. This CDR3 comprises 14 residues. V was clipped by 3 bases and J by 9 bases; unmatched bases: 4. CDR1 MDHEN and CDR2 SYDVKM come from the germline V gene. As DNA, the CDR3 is TGTGCCAGCAGTTTCGGGACTAGCGGGAGTCCGCAGTACTTC. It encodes CASSFGTSGSPQYF.

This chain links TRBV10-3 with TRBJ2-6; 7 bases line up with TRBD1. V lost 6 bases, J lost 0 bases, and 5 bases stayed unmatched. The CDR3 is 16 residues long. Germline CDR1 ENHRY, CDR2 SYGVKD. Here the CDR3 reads CAIRQSGGSGANVLTF. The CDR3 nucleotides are TGTGCCATCAGGCAGTCAGGGGGCTCTGGGGCCAACGTCCTGACTTTC.